These 26 T cell receptor beta chains were all obtained from the same sample, sequenced in a study of tumor and adjacent non-tumor tissue in lung cancer listed by TCRdb under 2018. Preparation of the library involved multiplex PCR. The run used an Illumina HiSeq 2500. TCRbeta libraries were constructed through three rounds of nested PCR with primers (Table S4) according to protocols adapted from ARM-PCR. The public sequencing data were trimmed at Q25 with fastp and processed into clonotypes with MiXCR by TCRdb, which kept only in-frame beta chains. Rows are unified per CDR3 protein, each entry keeping the most common DNA and genes. The sample contains roughly 93,000 distinct CDR3 sequences, about 66% of them found a single time. Approximately 20% of the sample lies in the top ten. RNA was extracted from bulk unsorted tissue and checked for quality with a NanoDrop ND-1000 and an Agilent 2100. Material for sequencing was lung tumor tissue. The source is a man in his 60s with non-small cell lung cancer.

The gene calls are TRBV6-2 or TRBV6-3 and TRBJ2-1; D may be TRBD2 (6 bases). The V gene's germline CDR1 is MNHEY and CDR2 SVGEGT. CDR3 length: 16 amino acids. CDR3 DNA sequence: TGTGCTGGCACATCCCCCGGGGGTGGGTACTACAATGAGCAGTTCTTC. It yields the protein CAGTSPGGGYYNEQFF.

On this clonotype: The missing conserved phenylalanine or tryptophan at the end of this CDR3 makes a read error likely. The chain links TRBV4-2 to TRBJ1-5, with 7 bases lining up with TRBD1. This CDR3 contains 19 residues. In germline, CDR1 is LGHNA, CDR2 YNFKEQ. CDR3: CACSQRIGTSGGGNQAQHY. The CDR3 DNA sequence: TGTGCCTGCAGCCAACGAATCGGGACATCTGGAGGGGGCAATCAGGCCCAGCATTAT.

Only a few counts were recorded for this clonotype. The rearrangement uses TRBV20-1 and TRBJ2-7, with 7 bases aligning to TRBD1. CDR3 size: 13 residues. Germline CDR1 and CDR2: DFQATT and SNEGSKA (reference sequence). The trim removed 3 bases at V and 4 bases at J, leaving 6 bases unmatched. CDR3 DNA: TGCAGTGCTAGCGCCGGGACAGTATACGAGCAGTACTTC. It codes for CSASAGTVYEQYF.

The CDR3 here is CASNYGANVLTF. In DNA form, the CDR3 reads TGTGCCAGCAACTACGGGGCCAACGTCCTGACTTTC. The chain joins TRBV28 to TRBJ2-6, with D hard to call. The CDR3 spans 12 residues. CDR1 and CDR2 (germline): MDHEN, SYDVKM. V was trimmed by 7 bases and J by 4 bases, leaving 5 bases between them.

The table lists this clonotype with a count of one. The junction does not match germline at one end; this may be a read error. The V and J genes are TRBV5-5 and TRBJ1-2; D remains ambiguous. This CDR3 is 13 amino acids long. Germline V gene data show CDR1 as SGHKS and CDR2 as YYEKEE (reference sequence). CDR3 nucleotides: TGTGCCAGCAAAGTGACACTCAACTATGGCCACACCTTC. As protein: CASKVTLNYGHTF.

This rearrangement joins TRBV28 to TRBJ2-1; 8 bases align to TRBD2. Germline lookup yields CDR1 MDHEN and CDR2 SYDVKM. The V segment lost 4 bases and the J segment 9 bases; nucleotides outside the gene matches: 14. This CDR3 contains 16 residues. In DNA, the CDR3 is TGTGCCAGCAGTTCATTCGGAGCGGGAGTTTTTGGTGAGCAGTTCTTC. Its translation: CASSSFGAGVFGEQFF.

With respect to this clonotype: A much bigger clone sits one base away, suggesting this may be a read error. The chain has TRBV4-1 and TRBJ1-5; the D is unclear. This CDR3 region has 16 residues. Germline assignment: CDR1 MGHRA and CDR2 YSYEKL. The CDR3 coding sequence is TGCGCCAGCGGCCAAGACCGGGTAGGTAGCAATCAGCCCCAGCATTTT. It specifies CASGQDRVGSNQPQHF.

About this clonotype: The conserved final phenylalanine or tryptophan is absent from the CDR3, which likely points to a read error. The rearrangement joins TRBV4-1 to TRBJ2-7; D unresolved. The CDR3 has 14 residues. The germline V gene encodes CDR1 MGHRA and CDR2 YSYEKL. The DNA for the CDR3 is TGCGTCAGCAGCCAACTCGGCCAGCGCTACGAGCAGTACTTA. Translated, it gives CVSSQLGQRYEQYL.

With respect to this clonotype: A read error may account for a junction end that differs from germline. J is TRBJ2-5 and V is TRBV28, with a possible D match to TRBD1 (6 bases). The CDR3 contains 13 residues. Germline V gives CDR1 MDHEN, CDR2 SYDVKM. The CDR3 region is CSSRPHREETQYF. The CDR3 nucleotides read TGTTCCAGCAGACCCCACAGGGAGGAGACCCAGTACTTC.

The table lists this clonotype with many counts. The chain employs TRBV5-6 and TRBJ2-5; D perhaps matches TRBD1 (6 bases). The CDR3 contains 13 residues. Germline V gene data show CDR1 as SGHDT and CDR2 as YYEEEE. The V end was cut by 6 bases, the J end by 2 bases, with 11 bases between. CDR3 nucleotide sequence: TGTGCCAGCATCGTGACAGGTCAAGAGACCCAGTACTTC. This sequence encodes CASIVTGQETQYF.

This clonotype has a single count. The J gene is TRBJ2-7, the V gene TRBV11-3, with 10 bases identical to TRBD2. The V gene's germline CDR1 is SGHNT and CDR2 YENEEA. This CDR3 is 15 amino acids long. V dropped 9 bases and J dropped 13; count of bases not matched to a gene: 21. CDR3 in amino acids: CASRRASGSSCEPYF. The CDR3 DNA reads as TGTGCCAGTAGGAGGGCTAGCGGGAGCTCCTGCGAGCCCTACTTC.

Details on this clonotype: An end of the junction differs from the germline gene, which may be a read error. The chain carries TRBV4-2 and TRBJ2-4; 7 bases map to TRBD2. From germline, CDR1 is LGHNA and CDR2 YNFKEQ. The CDR3 totals 19 residues. The CDR3 reads CASSQTQASGSLTKNIQYF. The CDR3 coding sequence is TGTGCCAGCAGCCAAACGCAGGCTAGCGGATCGTTAACCAAAAACATTCAGTACTTT.

The chain is built from TRBV6-6 and TRBJ2-1; 12 nucleotides line up with TRBD2. The CDR3 is 17 residues long. Germline CDR1 and CDR2: MNHNY and SVGAGI (reference sequence). With 5 bases clipped from V and 10 bases from J, the junction kept 15 bases outside the gene matches. CDR3 amino acids: CASSRTSGTPGAYEQFF. The CDR3 DNA follows: TGTGCCAGCAGTAGGACTAGCGGGACCCCAGGAGCCTACGAGCAGTTCTTC.

V gene TRBV28 combines with J gene TRBJ2-7, with a weak D call TRBD1 (6 bases). The CDR3 consists of 13 residues. Germline CDR1 MDHEN, CDR2 SYDVKM. The CDR3 is CATQGDKIYEQYF. In nucleotides, the CDR3 is TGTGCGACCCAAGGGGACAAGATCTACGAGCAGTACTTC.

This clonotype was observed a few times. It may be a read error: a sequence one base away is much more abundant. The CDR3 region is CSAELVEGETQYF. CDR3 sequence (DNA): TGCAGCGCTGAATTGGTTGAAGGAGAGACCCAGTACTTC. V is TRBV29-1 and J is TRBJ2-5; no reliable D call. The CDR3 covers 13 residues. Germline V lookup: CDR1 SQVTM, CDR2 ANQGSEA.

Concerning this clonotype: The junction differs from germline at one of its ends, possibly a read error. In nucleotides, the CDR3 is TGTGCCAGCAGTGAACAGGGTAATCAGGATACGCATTATTTT. The encoded protein is CASSEQGNQDTHYF. V gene TRBV2 combines with J gene TRBJ2-3; tentative D call: TRBD1 (5 bases). The CDR3 consists of 14 residues. CDR1 is SNHLY and CDR2 is FYNNEI in the germline V gene.

This clonotype has a single count. The chain recombines TRBV12-3 or TRBV12-4 with TRBJ1-2; no definite D call. The CDR3 consists of 16 residues. V was trimmed by 0 bases and J by 2 bases, leaving 13 bases between them. The CDR3 DNA is TGTGCCAGCAGTTTAGCAAGGACTTCTTCAAACTATGGCTACACCTTC. Protein product: CASSLARTSSNYGYTF.

On this clonotype itself: A read error is possible here, since a much larger clone lies one base away. The J gene is TRBJ2-5, the V gene TRBV5-6, with a possible D match to TRBD1 (6 bases). The CDR3 has 16 amino acids. Between the trimmed V and J ends, which lost 4 bases and 5 bases, there was a span of 21 bases. Germline assignment: CDR1 SGHDT and CDR2 YYEEEE. Here the CDR3 DNA reads TGTGCCAGCAGCCCTAAAGGACAGAGTGGGATGGAGACCCAGTACTTC. Translation: CASSPKGQSGMETQYF.

To note about this clonotype: A read error may produce the germline difference seen at one junction end. The V and J genes are TRBV6-5 and TRBJ1-6; 8 bases line up with TRBD1. Germline V lookup: CDR1 MNHEY, CDR2 SVGAGI. There are 16 residues in the CDR3. The CDR3 loop reads CASRRTGSVENSLLHF. In nucleotides, the CDR3 is TGTGCCAGCAGAAGGACAGGGTCGGTAGAGAATTCACTCCTCCACTTT.

The V gene is TRBV5-1, the J gene TRBJ1-1, with D possibly TRBD1 on 5 matching bases. CDR1 is SGHRS, CDR2 YFSETQ, per germline. This CDR3 has 14 amino acids. DNA for the CDR3: TGCGTCGGCAGCTCCGGACAAATGAACACTGAAGCTTTCTTT. Translation gives CVGSSGQMNTEAFF.

This clonotype was picked up many times. V gene TRBV20-1 combines with J gene TRBJ2-1; possible D gene TRBD1, 5 bases. CDR3 length: 13 amino acids. Per germline, CDR1 DFQATT and CDR2 SNEGSKA (reference sequence). The V end was cut by 2 bases, the J end by 2 bases, with 7 bases between. CDR3 protein: CSARRGAYNEQFF. DNA of the CDR3: TGCAGTGCTAGAAGGGGTGCCTACAATGAGCAGTTCTTC.

A remark on this clonotype: Given a much more abundant clone one base away, this may be a read error. The chain carries TRBV7-2 and TRBJ2-7, with 7 bases aligning to TRBD1. CDR1 is SGHTA, CDR2 FQGNSA, per germline. The CDR3 is 15 residues long. J lost 1 base, V lost 2 bases, and 5 bases had no gene match. CDR3: CASSLTGTVSYEQYF. The DNA of the CDR3 is TGTGCCAGCAGCTTAACGGGGACAGTTTCCTACGAGCAGTACTTC.

V usage is TRBV12-3 or TRBV12-4 and J usage is TRBJ1-1, with D perhaps matching TRBD1 (5 bases). Trimming left V 11 bases short and J 3 bases short, with 13 bases between. This CDR3 has 12 residues. The CDR3 DNA follows: TGTGCCTGCAAGGGAGGGGACACTGAAGCTTTCTTT. Translating it yields CACKGGDTEAFF.

Ten or more counts support this clonotype. The chain is built from TRBV4-3 and TRBJ2-7, with 9 bases lining up with TRBD2. The CDR3 length is 17 residues. Unmatched junction bases numbered 12, after V lost 4 bases and J lost 2 bases. In germline, CDR1 is LGHNA, CDR2 YSLEER. As DNA, the CDR3 is TGCGCCAGCAGCCGGGGTAGCGGGAGTGACTCTACCTACGAGCAGTACTTC. This sequence encodes CASSRGSGSDSTYEQYF.

Details on this clonotype: An end of the junction differs from the germline gene, which may be a read error. This sequence joins TRBV6-1 and TRBJ2-1; D is possibly TRBD1 or TRBD2 (5 bases each). The germline V gene encodes CDR1 MNHNS and CDR2 SASEGT. The CDR3 totals 15 residues. The CDR3 nucleotides read TGTGCCAGCAGCCCGGGGCCAGACTCCTACAGTGAGCAGTTCTTC. Its protein product is CASSPGPDSYSEQFF.

Only a few counts were recorded for this clonotype. The chain couples TRBV9 to TRBJ2-5, with D tentatively TRBD2 (6 bases). Germline V CDR1 and CDR2: SGDLS, YYNGEE. The CDR3 contains 15 residues. V was clipped by 0 bases and J by 5 bases, with 14 bases between them. The CDR3 reads CASSVGSGSSETQYF. CDR3 nucleotides: TGTGCCAGCAGCGTAGGGTCCGGGAGCAGCGAGACCCAGTACTTC. Combining the CDR3 with reference TRBV9 and TRBJ2-5 gives the whole variable domain DSGVTQTPKHLITATGQRVTLRCSPRSGDLSVYWYQQSLDQGLQFLIQYYNGEERAKGNILERFSAQQFPDLHSELNLSSLELGDSALYFCASSVGSGSSETQYFGPGTRLLVL.